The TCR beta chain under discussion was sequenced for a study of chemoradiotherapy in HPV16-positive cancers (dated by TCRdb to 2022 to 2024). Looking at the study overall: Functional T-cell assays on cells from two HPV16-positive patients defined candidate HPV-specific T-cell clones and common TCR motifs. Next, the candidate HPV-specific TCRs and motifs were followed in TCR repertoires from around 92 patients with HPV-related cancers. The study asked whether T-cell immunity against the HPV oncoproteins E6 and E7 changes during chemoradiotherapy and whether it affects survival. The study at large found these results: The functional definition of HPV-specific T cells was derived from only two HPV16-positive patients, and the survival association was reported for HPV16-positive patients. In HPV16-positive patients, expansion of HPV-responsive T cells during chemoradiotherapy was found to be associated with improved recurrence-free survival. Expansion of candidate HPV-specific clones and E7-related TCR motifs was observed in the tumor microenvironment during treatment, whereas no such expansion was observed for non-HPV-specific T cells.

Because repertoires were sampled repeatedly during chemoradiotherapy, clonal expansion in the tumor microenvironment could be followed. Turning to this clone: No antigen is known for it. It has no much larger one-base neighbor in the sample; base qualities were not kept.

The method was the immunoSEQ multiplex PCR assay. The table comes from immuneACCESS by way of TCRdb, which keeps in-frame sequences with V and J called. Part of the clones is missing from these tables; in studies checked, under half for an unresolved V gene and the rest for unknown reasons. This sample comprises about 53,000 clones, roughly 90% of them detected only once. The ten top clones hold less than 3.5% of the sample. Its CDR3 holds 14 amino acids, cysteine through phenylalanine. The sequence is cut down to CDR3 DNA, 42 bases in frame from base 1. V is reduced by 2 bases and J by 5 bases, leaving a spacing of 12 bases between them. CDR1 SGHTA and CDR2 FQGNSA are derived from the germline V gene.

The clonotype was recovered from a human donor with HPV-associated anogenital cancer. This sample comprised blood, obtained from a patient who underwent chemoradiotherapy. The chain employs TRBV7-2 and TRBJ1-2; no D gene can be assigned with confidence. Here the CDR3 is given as CASSLRQESYGYTF. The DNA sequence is TGTGCCAGCAGCTTACGGCAGGAGAGTTATGGCTACACCTTC.